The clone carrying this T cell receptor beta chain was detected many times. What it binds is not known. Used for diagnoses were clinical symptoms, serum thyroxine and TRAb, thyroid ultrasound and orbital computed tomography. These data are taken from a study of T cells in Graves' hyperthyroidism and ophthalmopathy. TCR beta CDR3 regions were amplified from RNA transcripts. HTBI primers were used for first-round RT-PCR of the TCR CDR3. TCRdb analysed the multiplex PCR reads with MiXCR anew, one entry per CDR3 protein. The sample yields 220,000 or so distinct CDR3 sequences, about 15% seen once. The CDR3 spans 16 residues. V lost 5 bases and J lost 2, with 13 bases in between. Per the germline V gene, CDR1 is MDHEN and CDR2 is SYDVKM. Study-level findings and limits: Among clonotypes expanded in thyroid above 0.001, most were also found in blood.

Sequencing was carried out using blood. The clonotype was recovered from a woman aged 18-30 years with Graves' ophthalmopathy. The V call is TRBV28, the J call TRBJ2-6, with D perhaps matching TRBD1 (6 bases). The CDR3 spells CASSPGDPAGANVLTF. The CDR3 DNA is TGTGCCAGCAGTCCAGGGGACCCGGCTGGGGCCAACGTCCTGACTTTC.